A selection of T cell receptor beta chains follows, all from one sample in a study of technical replicates of blood from a few donors. Assay used: immunoSEQ multiplex PCR; TCRdb lists only in-frame clones, some missing. The table has tens of thousands of clones, around 86% seen once. The source material was PBMCs. The receptor source for this set is a human donor in good health. Some clones in this sample may be carry-over from other donors' samples. Both conserved end residues are part of each CDR3. D genes are given only for firm matches. Clone size is given for some rows only: seen once, a few or many times, or a class if the clone is expanded.

J,length,size,V,D,CDR3,DNA
TRBJ2-2,16,NA,TRBV7-3,NA,CASSPTGRTNTGELFF,TGTGCCAGCAGCCCTACAGGGCGCACGAACACCGGGGAGCTGTTTTTT
TRBJ1-2,15,once,TRBV5-6,TRBD1,CASSLWAKDRGGYTF,TGTGCCAGCAGCCTATGGGCCAAGGACAGGGGTGGCTACACCTTC
TRBJ2-7,18,NA,TRBV13,TRBD2,CASSSRTGTSGSPYEQYF,TGTGCCAGCAGCTCCCGGACCGGGACTAGCGGGAGCCCCTACGAGCAGTACTTC
TRBJ1-2,15,NA,TRBV7-8,TRBD1,CASSLFRDSNYGYTF,TGTGCCAGCAGTCTTTTCCGGGACAGCAACTATGGCTACACCTTC
TRBJ1-6,14,NA,TRBV5-8,NA,CASSLRGGYSPLHF,TGTGCCAGCAGCCTGAGGGGAGGGTATTCACCCCTCCACTTT
TRBJ2-7,18,few,TRBV18,TRBD2,CASSPQGGGLAGLYEQYF,TGTGCCAGCTCACCCCAAGGGGGCGGACTAGCGGGGTTGTACGAGCAGTACTTC
TRBJ1-1,13,NA,TRBV29-1,NA,CSVGWGRGGEAFF,TGCAGCGTTGGGTGGGGTAGGGGCGGTGAAGCTTTCTTT
TRBJ1-2,14,NA,TRBV6-5,TRBD1,CASCQWGTDYGYTF,TGTGCCAGCTGTCAGTGGGGGACAGACTATGGCTACACCTTC
TRBJ2-1,11,NA,TRBV20-1,TRBD1,CSAVGGFEQFF,TGCAGTGCCGTAGGGGGCTTTGAGCAGTTCTTC
TRBJ2-7,14,NA,TRBV7-9,TRBD2,CASSLLREGFQQYF,TGTGCCAGCAGCTTATTGCGGGAGGGCTTCCAGCAGTACTTC
TRBJ1-5,13,once,TRBV7-3,NA,CASSLDTNQPQHF,TGTGCCAGCAGCCTCGACACGAATCAGCCCCAGCATTTT
TRBJ1-2,13,NA,TRBV5-1,NA,CASSLIVGGGYTF,TGCGCCAGCAGCTTGATCGTGGGCGGGGGCTACACCTTC
TRBJ1-2,13,NA,TRBV7-6,TRBD1,CASSYTGDYGYTF,TGTGCCAGCAGCTATACAGGGGACTATGGCTACACCTTC
TRBJ1-1,13,NA,TRBV4-1,NA,CASSQAWGSEAFF,TGCGCCAGCAGCCAAGCATGGGGCTCTGAAGCTTTCTTT
TRBJ1-5,14,once,TRBV6-1,NA,CASSEVRGNQPQHF,TGTGCCAGCAGTGAAGTGAGGGGGAATCAGCCCCAGCATTTT
TRBJ2-5,16,NA,TRBV11-1,TRBD1,CASSLRAGGPLETQYF,TGTGCCAGCAGCTTACGGGCAGGGGGCCCGCTCGAGACCCAGTACTTC
TRBJ2-7,15,NA,TRBV5-1,TRBD2,CASSLSSGGSYEQYF,TGCGCCAGCAGCTTGTCTAGCGGGGGGTCCTACGAGCAGTACTTC
TRBJ2-7,16,once,TRBV11-2,NA,CASSLVSGALTYEQYF,TGTGCCAGCAGCTTAGTTTCAGGGGCCCTCACCTACGAGCAGTACTTC
TRBJ2-7,13,NA,TRBV5-4,NA,CASTTPGSYEQYF,TGTGCCAGCACCACGCCGGGCTCCTACGAGCAGTACTTC
TRBJ2-7,13,NA,TRBV5-6,NA,CAGSPLEGYEQYF,TGTGCCGGCAGCCCTCTGGAGGGTTACGAGCAGTACTTC